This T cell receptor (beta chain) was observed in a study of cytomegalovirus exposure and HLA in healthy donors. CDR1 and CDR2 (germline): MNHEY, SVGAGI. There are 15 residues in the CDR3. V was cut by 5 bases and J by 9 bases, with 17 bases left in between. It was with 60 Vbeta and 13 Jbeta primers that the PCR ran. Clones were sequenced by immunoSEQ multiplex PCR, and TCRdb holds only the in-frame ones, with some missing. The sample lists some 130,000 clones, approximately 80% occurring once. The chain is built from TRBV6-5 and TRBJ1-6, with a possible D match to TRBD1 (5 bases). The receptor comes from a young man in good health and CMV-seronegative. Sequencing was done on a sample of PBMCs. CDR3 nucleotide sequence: TGTGCCAGCAGTGCCAAGCAGGGCCTCTTTTCACCCCTCCACTTT. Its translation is CASSAKQGLFSPLHF.